The 32 T cell receptor beta chains listed next were all sequenced from one sample in a study of blood T cells in healthy people across ages. PCR was performed a second time for 7 to 11 cycles using a sample-barcoded 5' primer and a J-beta primer mix. TCRdb used MiXCR to reprocess the 5' RACE reads, holding one entry per CDR3 protein. The sample lists about 1.1 million distinct CDR3 sequences, under 40% occurring once. The sequenced sample was blood. These receptors came from a man between 18 and 35 years old in good health.

The genes are TRBV25-1 and TRBJ1-1; tentatively, D is TRBD1 (5 bases). CDR3 length equals 13 residues. Trimming removed 3 bases from V and 5 bases from J, with 10 bases in between. The germline V gene has CDR1 MGHDK and CDR2 SYGVNS. In DNA form, the CDR3 reads TGTGCCAGCAGTGACATAGGGGTAACTGAAGCTTTCTTT. Residues: CASSDIGVTEAFF.

The chain couples TRBV6-2 or TRBV6-3 to TRBJ1-1; D remains ambiguous. V dropped 6 bases and J dropped 11 bases, with 13 bases sitting between them. CDR3 length equals 11 residues. The germline CDR1 and CDR2 sequences are MNHEY and SVGEGT. CDR3 protein: CASRLQTTAFF. The DNA of the CDR3 is TGTGCCAGCAGGCTACAGACTACGGCTTTCTTT.

This clonotype occurred a few times. This chain joins TRBV10-3 and TRBJ2-7; a possible D gene is TRBD1 (6 bases). This CDR3 is built from 17 residues. V gave up 1 base and J gave up 3 bases, with 19 bases separating them. CDR1 ENHRY and CDR2 SYGVKD come from the germline V gene. CDR3 DNA: TGTGCCATCAGTGAGTTCGGGTCAGGGGATGGTGTCTACGAGCAGTACTTC. Translating it yields CAISEFGSGDGVYEQYF.

Of note for this clonotype: A read error may account for a junction end that differs from germline. V gene TRBV12-3 or TRBV12-4 combines with J gene TRBJ1-6; possibly TRBD1 for D (5 bases). This CDR3 comprises 14 residues. CDR3 bases: TGTGCCAGCAGGGTTTCAGGGCAAAGATCACCCCCCCACTTT. This codes for CASRVSGQRSPPHF.

This clonotype has only a few counts. This rearrangement joins TRBV5-1 to TRBJ1-6, with 9 bases fitting TRBD1. The CDR3 contains 18 residues. Germline V gene data show CDR1 as SGHRS and CDR2 as YFSETQ. J lost 4 bases, V lost 3 bases, and 11 bases had no gene match. CDR3 nucleotide sequence: TGCGCCAGCAGCTCCGGACAGGGGAGGTTGAGTTATAATTCACCCCTCCACTTT. It yields the protein CASSSGQGRLSYNSPLHF.

The table lists this clonotype with a few counts. This rearrangement joins TRBV12-3 or TRBV12-4 to TRBJ1-5; TRBD1 matches at 8 bases. This CDR3 has 14 residues. The trim removed 10 bases at V and 4 bases at J, leaving 9 bases unmatched. The CDR3 sequence: CATTDTGGNQPQHF. The CDR3 DNA follows: TGTGCCACCACCGACACAGGGGGGAATCAGCCCCAGCATTTT.

J is TRBJ2-7 and V is TRBV7-9; D is unclear. This CDR3 is 14 amino acids long. The V gene lost 5 bases and the J gene lost 5 bases, with 16 bases spanning the gap. CDR1 and CDR2 from the germline V gene are SEHNR and FQNEAQ (reference sequence). CDR3 residues: CASSPFSNTHEQYF. The CDR3 DNA follows: TGTGCCAGCAGCCCATTTAGTAATACACACGAGCAGTACTTC.

CDR3 nucleotides: TGTGCCAGCGGTATTAGGGAAGGCTATGAAAAACTGTTTTTT. The encoded protein is CASGIREGYEKLFF. The chain combines TRBV27 with TRBJ1-4; D is undetermined. The CDR3 contains 14 residues. CDR1 and CDR2 (germline): MNHEY, SMNVEV (reference sequence). The V end was cut by 8 bases, the J end by 6 bases, with 16 bases between. The full variable domain, with the rest looked up from reference TRBV27 and TRBJ1-4, is EAQVTQNPRYLITVTGKKLTVTCSQNMNHEYMSWYRQDPGLGLRQIYYSMNVEVTDKGDVPEGYKVSRKEKRNFPLILESPSPNQTSLYFCASGIREGYEKLFFGSGTQLSVL.

This clonotype occurred a few times. This sequence joins TRBV6-1 and TRBJ2-5; D possibly corresponds to TRBD1 (5 bases). Deletions cut 4 bases from V and 4 bases from J, with 13 bases between. This CDR3 is 14 amino acids long. CDR1 is MNHNS and CDR2 is SASEGT in the germline V gene. The CDR3 spells CASSAGHGGETQYF. As DNA, the CDR3 is TGTGCCAGCAGTGCAGGACATGGCGGAGAGACCCAGTACTTC.

A word on this clonotype: Its ends do not fully match the called genes, so a read error is possible. The rearrangement joins TRBV10-3 to TRBJ2-3; 10 bases are shared with TRBD2. CDR3 size: 16 residues. Germline values: CDR1 ENHRY, CDR2 SYGVKD. The CDR3 DNA is TGTACCATCAGTGACCAGCGGGGGGGATACACAGATACGCAGTATTTT. Amino acids: CTISDQRGGYTDTQYF.

The gene calls are TRBV27 and TRBJ1-1; D uncertain. There are 13 residues in the CDR3. Germline values: CDR1 MNHEY, CDR2 SMNVEV (reference sequence). V was trimmed by 5 bases and J by 5 bases, leaving 12 bases between them. This CDR3 is CASSVELGTEAFF. The DNA for the CDR3 is TGTGCCAGCAGTGTAGAACTAGGGACTGAAGCTTTCTTT.

This clonotype appeared once. V is TRBV5-1 and J is TRBJ1-1; the D gene is possibly TRBD1 (6 bases). Trimming pared 3 bases from V and 6 bases from J, leaving 15 bases between. Looked up from germline, CDR1 is SGHRS and CDR2 is YFSETQ. This CDR3 comprises 14 residues. The CDR3: CASSWATGYAEAFF. Here the CDR3 DNA reads TGCGCCAGCAGCTGGGCGACAGGATATGCTGAAGCTTTCTTT.

This clonotype was seen a few times. The genes are TRBV20-1 and TRBJ2-5; the D gene is possibly TRBD2 (6 bases). CDR1 and CDR2 (germline): DFQATT, SNEGSKA (reference sequence). The V gene lost 1 base and the J gene lost 0 bases, with 15 bases spanning the gap. CDR3 length: 16 amino acids. CDR3 in amino acids: CSARVMGGTYQETQYF. The DNA of the CDR3 is TGCAGTGCTAGAGTTATGGGGGGAACGTACCAAGAGACCCAGTACTTC.

The chain couples TRBV20-1 to TRBJ2-3, with D possibly TRBD1 on 6 matching bases. The ends were cut back, 2 bases at V and 2 bases at J, with 20 bases in the middle. CDR3 length equals 17 residues. Looked up from germline, CDR1 is DFQATT and CDR2 is SNEGSKA (reference sequence). This chain's CDR3 is CSARFRYQGYFTDTQYF. CDR3 DNA sequence: TGCAGTGCTAGATTTCGTTATCAGGGGTATTTCACAGATACGCAGTATTTT.

The genes are TRBV7-3 and TRBJ1-3, with TRBD1 as a possible D gene (5 bases). CDR3 length equals 16 residues. V was pared by 2 bases and J by 0 bases, with 11 bases between. Germline CDR1 SGHTA, CDR2 FQGTGA. CDR3 bases: TGTGCCAGCAGCTTATCCGCAGGGAGCTCTGGAAACACCATATATTTT. As protein: CASSLSAGSSGNTIYF.

The chain links TRBV20-1 to TRBJ2-3, with D possibly matching TRBD1 (6 bases). The CDR3 covers 13 residues. V gave up 6 bases and J gave up 0 bases, with 10 bases separating them. Germline assignment: CDR1 DFQATT and CDR2 SNEGSKA (reference sequence). The CDR3 region has the DNA TGCAGTGCCAGGGACAAAAGCACAGATACGCAGTATTTT. Translation: CSARDKSTDTQYF.

The rearrangement links TRBV27 to TRBJ2-1; 7 bases agree with TRBD1. CDR1 MNHEY and CDR2 SMNVEV come from the germline V gene (reference sequence). V shed 3 bases, J shed 13 bases, and the junction held 21 bases outside the gene matches. The CDR3 contains 17 residues. CDR3 nucleotides: TGTGCCAGCAGTTTTGGGCTCGGGACAGAAACTCAAGAGACCCAGTTCTTC. As protein: CASSFGLGTETQETQFF.

This clonotype has a count of ten or more. This CDR3 is CASSLGKLAGDSYNEQFF. The CDR3 DNA sequence: TGCGCCAGCAGCTTGGGGAAACTAGCGGGGGACTCCTACAATGAGCAGTTCTTC. This chain connects TRBV5-1 to TRBJ2-1, with 11 bases lining up with TRBD2. This CDR3 comprises 18 residues. V dropped 0 bases and J dropped 0; count of bases not matched to a gene: 5. The germline gives CDR1 SGHRS, CDR2 YFSETQ.

A word on this clonotype: This clone may be a read error of a much larger clone one base away. The V and J genes are TRBV20-1 and TRBJ2-7; D may be TRBD2 (6 bases). Trimming pared 3 bases from V and 1 base from J, leaving 16 bases between. The germline gives CDR1 DFQATT, CDR2 SNEGSKA (reference sequence). CDR3 length equals 15 residues. The CDR3 nucleotides are TGCAGTGCTAGTGACGATAGCGGCCCTTCCTACGAGCAGTACTTC. Its translation is CSASDDSGPSYEQYF.

This clonotype was recorded a few times. The chain has TRBV20-1 and TRBJ1-1, with no clear D. Germline CDR1 is DFQATT and CDR2 is SNEGSKA (reference sequence). The CDR3 extends over 14 amino acids. The CDR3 region is CSATKPGSYTEAFF. The CDR3 nucleotides are TGCAGCGCGACGAAACCCGGGTCCTACACTGAAGCTTTCTTT.

V is TRBV10-3 and J is TRBJ1-1; 10 nucleotides agree with TRBD1. Germline V gene sequence: CDR1 ENHRY, CDR2 SYGVKD. J gave up 4 bases and V 5 bases, and 7 bases lay outside the gene matches. This CDR3 is 15 amino acids long. For the CDR3, the DNA is TGTGCCATCAGTCCCGGGACAGGGGAGGGCACTGAAGCTTTCTTT. It encodes CAISPGTGEGTEAFF.

The V call is TRBV6-6, the J call TRBJ1-1, with 10 bases that match TRBD1. CDR1 is MNHNY and CDR2 is SVGAGI in the germline V gene (reference sequence). There are 15 residues in the CDR3. Losses at the gene ends were 5 bases for V and 4 bases for J; bases not matched to a gene: 7. In nucleotides, the CDR3 is TGTGCCAGCAGTACGACAGGGGGCGCCGGCACTGAAGCTTTCTTT. It encodes CASSTTGGAGTEAFF.

The CDR3 loop is CSARDLSEPTDTQYF. The CDR3 DNA reads as TGCAGTGCTAGAGACCTCTCCGAACCCACAGATACGCAGTATTTT. This chain connects TRBV20-1 to TRBJ2-3; D call uncertain. In germline, CDR1 is DFQATT, CDR2 SNEGSKA (reference sequence). The CDR3 contains 15 residues. Deletions cut 0 bases from V and 2 bases from J, with 12 bases between.

J is TRBJ2-5 and V is TRBV20-1; weak D call: TRBD1 (6 bases). V lost 0 bases and J lost 11, with 22 bases in between. Germline V gene lookup returns CDR1 DFQATT and CDR2 SNEGSKA (reference sequence). CDR3 length: 15 residues. The CDR3, as DNA: TGCAGTGCTAGAGATGTGCCCCGGACAGCCAATGAGCAGTACTTC. Translation gives CSARDVPRTANEQYF.

CDR3 loop: CASRRIELENTEAFF. In nucleotides, the CDR3 is TGCGCCAGCAGGCGGATTGAGCTAGAGAACACTGAAGCTTTCTTT. The rearrangement uses TRBV5-1 and TRBJ1-1; D gene unclear. Germline CDR1 is SGHRS and CDR2 is YFSETQ. The germline V and J ends were trimmed by 5 bases and 1 base, with 15 bases remaining between them. The CDR3 is made up of 15 amino acids.

The chain carries TRBV6-5 and TRBJ2-7; 7 bases map to TRBD1. CDR3 length equals 15 residues. Germline loops: CDR1 MNHEY, CDR2 SVGAGI. J lost 7 bases, V lost 2 bases, and 11 bases had no gene match. Here the CDR3 DNA reads TGTGCCAGCAGTTACGACAGGGACGCCTACAATGAGCAGTACTTC. Its protein is CASSYDRDAYNEQYF.

CDR3 sequence reads: CASSQEGTGASGNTIYF. The CDR3 DNA sequence: TGTGCCAGCAGCCAAGAAGGGACAGGGGCTAGTGGAAACACCATATATTTT. The rearrangement links TRBV4-2 to TRBJ1-3; 10 bases agree with TRBD1. This CDR3 contains 17 residues. Unmatched junction bases numbered 5, after V lost 0 bases and J lost 3 bases. Germline lookup yields CDR1 LGHNA and CDR2 YNFKEQ.

This clonotype was seen only a few times. V and J are TRBV7-6 and TRBJ1-1; tentative D call: TRBD1 (5 bases). Trimming stripped 5 bases from V and 1 base from J, with 17 bases between. CDR3 length: 16 amino acids. The germline V gene encodes CDR1 SGHVS and CDR2 FNYEAQ. CDR3 protein: CASSPKRGGENTEAFF. The DNA of the CDR3 is TGTGCCAGCAGCCCAAAACGTGGGGGAGAGAACACTGAAGCTTTCTTT.

This clonotype has only a few counts. The chain uses TRBV20-1 and TRBJ1-4, with D maybe TRBD1 (5 bases). The CDR3 length is 13 residues. The germline V gene encodes CDR1 DFQATT and CDR2 SNEGSKA (reference sequence). V lost 4 bases to trimming and J lost 1 base, with 7 bases between them. DNA for the CDR3: TGCAGTGCTACTGGGGGAACTAATGAAAAACTGTTTTTT. As protein: CSATGGTNEKLFF.

This clonotype has just a few counts. V and J are TRBV4-2 and TRBJ2-7; a possible D gene is TRBD1 (6 bases). The CDR3 consists of 16 residues. The ends were cut back, 0 bases at V and 0 bases at J, with 12 bases in the middle. Germline V CDR1 and CDR2: LGHNA, YNFKEQ. The CDR3 DNA reads TGTGCCAGCAGCCAAGAGTTTACAGGGAGCTCCTACGAGCAGTACTTC. This codes for CASSQEFTGSSYEQYF.

The J gene is TRBJ1-5, the V gene TRBV27; 7 nucleotides match TRBD1. Per germline, CDR1 MNHEY and CDR2 SMNVEV (reference sequence). The CDR3 contains 15 residues. Trimming removed 5 bases from V and 0 bases from J; junction bases left unmatched: 4. The CDR3 nucleotides read TGTGCCAGCAGTGGAGGGACAGATAGCAATCAGCCCCAGCATTTT. It yields the protein CASSGGTDSNQPQHF.

The V gene is TRBV14, the J gene TRBJ2-7; D is perhaps TRBD1 or TRBD2 (5 bases each). This CDR3 has 16 residues. The V gene lost 5 bases and the J gene lost 2 bases, with 19 bases spanning the gap. Per the germline V gene, CDR1 is SGHDN and CDR2 is FVKESK. DNA for the CDR3: TGTGCCAGCAGCTACTATTCCGGGACCGAGCCCTACGAGCAGTACTTC. Its translation: CASSYYSGTEPYEQYF.